This passage covers 2 T cell receptor beta chains from one sample sequenced in a study of shared clonotypes between healthy human individuals. Sequencing was performed with immunoSEQ multiplex PCR; in TCRdb, only in-frame clones are kept and a portion is missing. The sample carries around 2.1 million clones, 85% to 95% recorded once. Naive CD8 cells lacked CD45RO and underwent positive selection for CCR7, leaving out terminally differentiated effector memory CD45RA+ cells. The sample consisted of naive CD8+ T cells from PBMCs. These receptors originate from a young man in good health. Some clones in this sample may be carry-over from other donors' samples.

The chain is built from TRBV7-9 and TRBJ1-1; D may be TRBD1 (5 bases). Germline CDR1 and CDR2: SEHNR and FQNEAQ (reference sequence). The CDR3 has 15 residues. Trimming left V 1 base short and J 3 bases short, with 12 bases between. In DNA, the CDR3 is TGTGCCAGCAGCTTAGGCCATCCGGGGGACACTGAAGCTTTCTTT. Translated: CASSLGHPGDTEAFF.

V gene TRBV10-3 combines with J gene TRBJ1-1; D is uncertain. The CDR3 extends over 16 amino acids. Trimming removed 4 bases at V and 0 bases at J, with 15 bases between. The germline V gene encodes CDR1 ENHRY and CDR2 SYGVKD. Here the CDR3 reads CAISAHYRTMNTEAFF. The CDR3 DNA is TGTGCCATCAGTGCTCATTATCGCACTATGAACACTGAAGCTTTCTTT.